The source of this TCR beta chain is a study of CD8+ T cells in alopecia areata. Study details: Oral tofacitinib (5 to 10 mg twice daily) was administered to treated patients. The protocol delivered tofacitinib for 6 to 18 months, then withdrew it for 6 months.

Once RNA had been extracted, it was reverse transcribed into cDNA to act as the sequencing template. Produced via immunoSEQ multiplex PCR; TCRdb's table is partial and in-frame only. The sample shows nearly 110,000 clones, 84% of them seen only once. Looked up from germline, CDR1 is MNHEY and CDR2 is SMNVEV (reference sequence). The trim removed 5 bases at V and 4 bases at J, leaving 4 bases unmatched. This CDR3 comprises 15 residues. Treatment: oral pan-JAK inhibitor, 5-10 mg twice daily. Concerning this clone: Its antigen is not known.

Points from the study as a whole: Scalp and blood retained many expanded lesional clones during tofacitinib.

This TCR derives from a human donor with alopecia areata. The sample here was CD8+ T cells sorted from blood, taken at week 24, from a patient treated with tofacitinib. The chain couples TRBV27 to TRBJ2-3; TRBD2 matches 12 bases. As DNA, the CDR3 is TGTGCCAGCAGTAGGGCTAGCGGGGGGGCAGATACGCAGTATTTT. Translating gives CASSRASGGADTQYF.